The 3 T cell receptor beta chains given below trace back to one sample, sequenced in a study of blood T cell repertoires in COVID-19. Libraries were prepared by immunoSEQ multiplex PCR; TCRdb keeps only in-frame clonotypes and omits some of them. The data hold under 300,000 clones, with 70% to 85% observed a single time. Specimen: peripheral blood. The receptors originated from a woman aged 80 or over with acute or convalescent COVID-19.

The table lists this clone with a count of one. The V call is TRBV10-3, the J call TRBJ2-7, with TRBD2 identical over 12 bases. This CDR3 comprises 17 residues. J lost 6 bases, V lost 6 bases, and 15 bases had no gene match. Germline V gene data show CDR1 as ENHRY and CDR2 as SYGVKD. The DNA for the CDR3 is TGTGCCATCAGCGGACTAGCGGGACTCACATTCTACTCCGAGCAGTACTTC. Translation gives CAISGLAGLTFYSEQYF.

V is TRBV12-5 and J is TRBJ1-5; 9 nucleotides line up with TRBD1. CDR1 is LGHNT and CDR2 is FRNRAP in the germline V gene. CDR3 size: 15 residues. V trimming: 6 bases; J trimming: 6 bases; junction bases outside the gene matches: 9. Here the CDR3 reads CASGYGQGIVQPQHF. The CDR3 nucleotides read TGTGCTAGTGGGTATGGACAGGGGATTGTTCAGCCCCAGCATTTT.

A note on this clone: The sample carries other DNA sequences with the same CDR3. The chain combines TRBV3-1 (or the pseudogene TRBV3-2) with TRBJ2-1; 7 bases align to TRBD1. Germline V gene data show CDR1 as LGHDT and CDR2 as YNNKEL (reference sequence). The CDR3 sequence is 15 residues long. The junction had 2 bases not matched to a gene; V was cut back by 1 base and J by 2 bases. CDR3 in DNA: TGTGCCAGCAGCCAAGGACAGGGTGCCTACAATGAGCAGTTCTTC. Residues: CASSQGQGAYNEQFF.